These 13 T cell receptor beta chains were sequenced from one sample in a study of blood T cell repertoires in COVID-19. Produced via immunoSEQ multiplex PCR; TCRdb's table is partial and in-frame only. The sample holds approximately 400,000 clones; 80% to 85% are singletons and the top ten take about 4.9%. Sample: PBMCs or T cells enriched from blood (not recorded which). Receptors were obtained from a woman aged 50 to 65 who had recovered from COVID-19.

This chain connects TRBV2 to TRBJ2-7; TRBD1 matches 7 bases. There are 15 residues in the CDR3. The germline CDR1 and CDR2 sequences are SNHLY and FYNNEI. V dropped 6 bases and J dropped 3; count of bases not matched to a gene: 11. The CDR3 bases are TGTGCCAGCAGCCTCGACAGGGAATTGGGCTACGAGCAGTACTTC. Translated, it gives CASSLDRELGYEQYF.

The chain has TRBV5-1 and TRBJ2-5; no clear D gene. This CDR3 is 15 amino acids long. Per germline, CDR1 SGHRS and CDR2 YFSETQ. Trimming pared 5 bases from V and 5 bases from J, leaving 19 bases between. In DNA, the CDR3 is TGCGCCAGCAGTGTGAATGTCCAGGCTGCGGAGACCCAGTACTTC. Residues: CASSVNVQAAETQYF. The full variable domain, in which reference TRBV5-1 and TRBJ2-5 provide the parts outside the CDR3, is KAGVTQTPRYLIKTRGQQVTLSCSPISGHRSVSWYQQTPGQGLQFLFEYFSETQRNKGNFPGRFSGRQFSNSRSEMNVSTLELGDSALYLCASSVNVQAAETQYFGPGTRLLVL.

The chain links TRBV7-9 to TRBJ1-6; 9 positions agree with TRBD1. V gave up 5 bases and J gave up 7 bases; unmatched junction bases: 6. Germline CDR1 is SEHNR and CDR2 is FQNEAQ (reference sequence). The CDR3 covers 15 residues. The CDR3 loop is CASSEVQGANSPLHF. DNA of the CDR3: TGTGCCAGCAGCGAAGTACAGGGGGCAAATTCACCCCTCCACTTT.

The J gene is TRBJ1-6, the V gene TRBV19; 7 bases fit TRBD1. This CDR3 spans 13 amino acids. Trimming cost V 5 bases and J 7 bases; bases outside gene matches: 2. Germline V gene lookup returns CDR1 LNHDA and CDR2 SQIVND (reference sequence). CDR3 protein: CASSSQGNSPLHF. CDR3 nucleotides: TGTGCCAGTAGTTCACAGGGGAATTCACCCCTCCACTTT.

The chain links TRBV7-8 to TRBJ1-1, with TRBD1 as a possible D gene (6 bases). The CDR3 spans 17 residues. Germline loops: CDR1 SGHVS, CDR2 FQNEAQ. The V gene lost 0 bases and the J gene lost 0 bases, with 14 bases spanning the gap. CDR3 sequence reads: CASSLALSGDLNTEAFF. CDR3 in DNA: TGTGCCAGCAGCTTAGCGTTATCAGGGGACCTGAACACTGAAGCTTTCTTT.

V usage is TRBV7-9 and J usage is TRBJ2-1; the match to TRBD1 covers 9 bases. In germline, CDR1 is SEHNR, CDR2 FQNEAQ (reference sequence). This CDR3 contains 13 residues. V dropped 8 bases and J dropped 9; count of bases not matched to a gene: 8. The CDR3 sequence: CASRIRQGGEQFF. The CDR3 DNA reads TGTGCCAGCCGCATTCGACAGGGGGGTGAGCAGTTCTTC.

The gene calls are TRBV7-2 and TRBJ1-1, with D possibly TRBD1 on 6 matching bases. Germline V gene lookup returns CDR1 SGHTA and CDR2 FQGNSA. Trimming removed 2 bases at V and 4 bases at J, with 17 bases between. The CDR3 runs 16 residues. CDR3 sequence reads: CASSLWGGGLPTEAFF. For the CDR3, the DNA is TGTGCCAGCAGCTTATGGGGCGGGGGGCTTCCCACTGAAGCTTTCTTT.

V gene TRBV4-2 combines with J gene TRBJ1-3, with TRBD1 identical over 7 bases. V lost 4 bases and J lost 1; bases outside the gene matches: 4. From germline, CDR1 is LGHNA and CDR2 YNFKEQ. This CDR3 spans 15 amino acids. In nucleotides, the CDR3 is TGTGCCAGCAGCCCCGACAGGGCATCTGGAAACACCATATATTTT. It yields the protein CASSPDRASGNTIYF.

This sequence joins TRBV6-2 or TRBV6-3 and TRBJ1-5; D not certain. The germline V gene encodes CDR1 MNHEY and CDR2 SVGEGT. This CDR3 has 13 amino acids. Trimming pared 6 bases from V and 5 bases from J, leaving 11 bases between. CDR3 bases: TGTGCCAGCAGCGTCCAGCAGGATCAGCCCCAGCATTTT. Amino acid sequence: CASSVQQDQPQHF.

The V and J genes are TRBV2 and TRBJ1-1, with 8 bases matching TRBD1. J was trimmed by 7 bases and V by 7 bases; bases with no gene match: 11. This CDR3 has 14 amino acids. Per germline, CDR1 SNHLY and CDR2 FYNNEI. The CDR3 spells CASIPGGGPVEAFF. Written as DNA, the CDR3 is TGTGCCAGCATTCCAGGGGGCGGACCGGTTGAAGCTTTCTTT.

The chain joins TRBV7-6 to TRBJ2-7, with 7 bases identical to TRBD1. Germline V lookup: CDR1 SGHVS, CDR2 FNYEAQ. Trimming took 1 base from V and 5 from J; bases not matched to a gene: 8. The CDR3 covers 15 residues. CDR3 bases: TGTGCCAGCAGCTTAGGCCCCAGGGGGTTTGACGAGCAGTACTTC. It translates to CASSLGPRGFDEQYF.

The chain combines TRBV7-2 with TRBJ1-3; 9 bases agree with TRBD1. Germline V lookup: CDR1 SGHTA, CDR2 FQGNSA. The junction had 8 bases not matched to a gene; V was cut back by 4 bases and J by 4 bases. This CDR3 has 16 residues. Written as DNA, the CDR3 is TGTGCCAGCAGCTCGACCGGGACAGGGTTAGGAAACACCATATATTTT. It translates to CASSSTGTGLGNTIYF.

V and J are TRBV7-2 and TRBJ1-5; D unresolved. Trimming took 0 bases from V and 6 from J, leaving 6 bases between them. In germline, CDR1 is SGHTA, CDR2 FQGNSA. This CDR3 contains 13 residues. The CDR3 loop reads CASSLAEGQPQHF. The CDR3 DNA sequence: TGTGCCAGCAGCTTAGCGGAGGGTCAGCCCCAGCATTTT.